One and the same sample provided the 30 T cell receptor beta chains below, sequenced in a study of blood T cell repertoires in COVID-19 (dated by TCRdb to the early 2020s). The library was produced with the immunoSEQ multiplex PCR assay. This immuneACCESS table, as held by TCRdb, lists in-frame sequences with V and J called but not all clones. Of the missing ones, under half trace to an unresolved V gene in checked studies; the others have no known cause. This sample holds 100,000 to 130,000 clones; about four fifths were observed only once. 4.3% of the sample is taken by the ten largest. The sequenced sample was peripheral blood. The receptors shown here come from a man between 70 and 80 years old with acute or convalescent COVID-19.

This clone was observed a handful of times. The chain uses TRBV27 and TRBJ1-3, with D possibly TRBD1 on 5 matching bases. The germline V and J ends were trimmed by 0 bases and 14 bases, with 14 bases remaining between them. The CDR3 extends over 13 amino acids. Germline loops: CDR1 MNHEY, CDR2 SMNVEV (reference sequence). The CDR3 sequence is CASSLSSGTQLYF. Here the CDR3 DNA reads TGTGCCAGCAGTTTATCATCCGGGACTCAGTTATATTTT.

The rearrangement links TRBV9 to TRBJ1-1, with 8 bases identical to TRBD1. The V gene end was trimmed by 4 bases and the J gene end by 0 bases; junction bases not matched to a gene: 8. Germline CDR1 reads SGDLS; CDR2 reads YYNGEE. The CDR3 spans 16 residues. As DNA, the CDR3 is TGTGCCAGCAGCTTTACGACAGGGGCCCTGAACACTGAAGCTTTCTTT. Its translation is CASSFTTGALNTEAFF.

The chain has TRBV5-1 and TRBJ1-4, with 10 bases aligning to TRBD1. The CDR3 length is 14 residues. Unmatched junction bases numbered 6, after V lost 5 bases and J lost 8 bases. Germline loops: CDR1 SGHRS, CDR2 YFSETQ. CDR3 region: CASSPGTGAEKLFF. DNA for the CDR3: TGCGCCAGCAGTCCCGGGACAGGGGCGGAAAAACTGTTTTTT.

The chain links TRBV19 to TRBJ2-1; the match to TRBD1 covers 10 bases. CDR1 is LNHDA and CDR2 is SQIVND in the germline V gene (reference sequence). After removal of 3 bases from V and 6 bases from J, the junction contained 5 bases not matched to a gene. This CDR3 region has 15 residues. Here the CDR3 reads CASSIPGQGTNEQFF. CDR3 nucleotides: TGTGCCAGTAGTATCCCGGGACAGGGGACCAATGAGCAGTTCTTC.

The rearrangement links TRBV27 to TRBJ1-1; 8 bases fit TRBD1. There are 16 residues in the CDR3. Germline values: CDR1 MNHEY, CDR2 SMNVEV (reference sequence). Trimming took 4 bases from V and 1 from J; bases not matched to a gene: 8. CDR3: CASSSRTGRGNTEAFF. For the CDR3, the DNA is TGTGCCAGCAGTTCCCGGACAGGGCGGGGGAACACTGAAGCTTTCTTT.

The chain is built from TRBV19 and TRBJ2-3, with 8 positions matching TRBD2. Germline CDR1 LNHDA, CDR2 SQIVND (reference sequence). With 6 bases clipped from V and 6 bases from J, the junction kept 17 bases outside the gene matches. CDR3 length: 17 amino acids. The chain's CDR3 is CASSEEGSRGAPDTQYF. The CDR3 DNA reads TGTGCCAGTAGCGAAGAGGGCTCGCGGGGGGCCCCCGATACGCAGTATTTT. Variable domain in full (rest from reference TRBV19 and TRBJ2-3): DGGITQSPKYLFRKEGQNVTLSCEQNLNHDAMYWYRQDPGQGLRLIYYSQIVNDFQKGDIAEGYSVSREKKESFPLTVTSAQKNPTAFYLCASSEEGSRGAPDTQYFGPGTRLTVL.

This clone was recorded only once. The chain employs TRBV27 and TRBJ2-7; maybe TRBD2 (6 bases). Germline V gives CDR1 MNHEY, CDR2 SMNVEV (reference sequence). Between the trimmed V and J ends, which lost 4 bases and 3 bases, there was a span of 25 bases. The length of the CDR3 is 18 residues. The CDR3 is CASSSSRNMGQGGYEQYF. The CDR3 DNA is TGTGCCAGCAGTTCTTCTCGAAACATGGGGCAGGGAGGCTACGAGCAGTACTTC.

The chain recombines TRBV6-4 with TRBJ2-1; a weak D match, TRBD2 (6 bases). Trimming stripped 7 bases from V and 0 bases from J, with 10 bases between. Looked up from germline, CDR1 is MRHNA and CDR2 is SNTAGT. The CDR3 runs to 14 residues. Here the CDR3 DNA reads TGTGCCAGCAAACGGGAGAGCTCCTACAATGAGCAGTTCTTC. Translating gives CASKRESSYNEQFF.

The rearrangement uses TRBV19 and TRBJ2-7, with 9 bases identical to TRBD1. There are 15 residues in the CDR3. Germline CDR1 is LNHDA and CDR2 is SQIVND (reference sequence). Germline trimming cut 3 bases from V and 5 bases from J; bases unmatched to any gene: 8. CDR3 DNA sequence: TGTGCCAGTAGTATCGGACAGGGGCAGGGCGACGAGCAGTACTTC. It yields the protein CASSIGQGQGDEQYF.

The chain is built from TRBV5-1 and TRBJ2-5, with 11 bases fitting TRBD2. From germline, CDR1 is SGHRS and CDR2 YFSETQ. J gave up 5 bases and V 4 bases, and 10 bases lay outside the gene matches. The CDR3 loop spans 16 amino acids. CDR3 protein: CASSGNSGGAEETQYF. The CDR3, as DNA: TGCGCCAGCAGCGGAAATAGCGGGGGGGCCGAGGAGACCCAGTACTTC.

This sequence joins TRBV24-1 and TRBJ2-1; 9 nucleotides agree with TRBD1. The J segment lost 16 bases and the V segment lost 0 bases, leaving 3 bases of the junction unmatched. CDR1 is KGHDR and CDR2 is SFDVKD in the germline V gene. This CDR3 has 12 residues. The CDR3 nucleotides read TGTGCCACCAGTGATTTGGGGGGACAGGGATTCTTC. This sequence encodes CATSDLGGQGFF.

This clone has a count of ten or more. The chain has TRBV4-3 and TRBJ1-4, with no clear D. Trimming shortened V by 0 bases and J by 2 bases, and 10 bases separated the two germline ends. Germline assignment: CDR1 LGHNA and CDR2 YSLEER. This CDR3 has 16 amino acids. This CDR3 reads CASSQDPTGTNEKLFF. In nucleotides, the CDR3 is TGCGCCAGCAGCCAAGATCCCACGGGGACTAATGAAAAACTGTTTTTT.

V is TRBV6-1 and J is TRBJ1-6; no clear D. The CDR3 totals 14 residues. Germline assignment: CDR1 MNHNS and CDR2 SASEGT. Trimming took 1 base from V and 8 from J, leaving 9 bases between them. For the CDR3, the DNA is TGTGCCAGCAGTGAAGTTAGAAGTGATTCACCCCTCCACTTT. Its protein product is CASSEVRSDSPLHF.

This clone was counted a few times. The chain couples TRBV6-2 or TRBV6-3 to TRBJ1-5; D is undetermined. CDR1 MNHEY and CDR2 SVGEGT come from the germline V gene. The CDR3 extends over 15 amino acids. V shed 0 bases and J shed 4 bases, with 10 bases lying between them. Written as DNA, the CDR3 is TGTGCCAGCAGTTACTCAGGGAGTCTGAATCAGCCCCAGCATTTT. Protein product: CASSYSGSLNQPQHF.

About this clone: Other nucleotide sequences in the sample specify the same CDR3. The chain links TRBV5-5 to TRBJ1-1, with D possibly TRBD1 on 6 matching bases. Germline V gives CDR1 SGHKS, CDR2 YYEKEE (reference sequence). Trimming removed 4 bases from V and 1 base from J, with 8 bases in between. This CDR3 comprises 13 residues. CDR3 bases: TGTGCCAGCAGCCCGACAGGGAACACTGAAGCTTTCTTT. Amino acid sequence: CASSPTGNTEAFF. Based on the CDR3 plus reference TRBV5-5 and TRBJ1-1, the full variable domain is DAGVTQSPTHLIKTRGQQVTLRCSPISGHKSVSWYQQVLGQGPQFIFQYYEKEERGRGNFPDRFSARQFPNYSSELNVNALLLGDSALYLCASSPTGNTEAFFGQGTRLTVV.

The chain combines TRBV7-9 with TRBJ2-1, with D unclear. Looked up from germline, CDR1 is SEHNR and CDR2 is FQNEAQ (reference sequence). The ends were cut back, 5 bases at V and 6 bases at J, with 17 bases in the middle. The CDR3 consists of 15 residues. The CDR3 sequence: CASSPSLWALNEQFF. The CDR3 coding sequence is TGTGCCAGCAGCCCCAGTCTATGGGCCCTCAATGAGCAGTTCTTC.

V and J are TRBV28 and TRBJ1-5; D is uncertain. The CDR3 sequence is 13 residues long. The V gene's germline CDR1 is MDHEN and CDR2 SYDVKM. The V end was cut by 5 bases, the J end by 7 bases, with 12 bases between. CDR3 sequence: CASSQNSGQPQHF. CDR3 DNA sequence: TGTGCCAGCAGTCAAAACAGTGGGCAGCCCCAGCATTTT. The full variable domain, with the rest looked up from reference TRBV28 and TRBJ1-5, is DVKVTQSSRYLVKRTGEKVFLECVQDMDHENMFWYRQDPGLGLRLIYFSYDVKMKEKGDIPEGYSVSREKKERFSLILESASTNQTSMYLCASSQNSGQPQHFGDGTRLSIL.

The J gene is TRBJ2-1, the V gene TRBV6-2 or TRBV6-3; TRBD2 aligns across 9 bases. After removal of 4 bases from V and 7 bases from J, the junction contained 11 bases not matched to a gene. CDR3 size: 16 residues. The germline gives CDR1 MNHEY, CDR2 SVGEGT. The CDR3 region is CASSSAGGVVGNEQFF. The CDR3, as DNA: TGTGCCAGCAGTTCCGCGGGAGGGGTGGTTGGGAATGAGCAGTTCTTC.

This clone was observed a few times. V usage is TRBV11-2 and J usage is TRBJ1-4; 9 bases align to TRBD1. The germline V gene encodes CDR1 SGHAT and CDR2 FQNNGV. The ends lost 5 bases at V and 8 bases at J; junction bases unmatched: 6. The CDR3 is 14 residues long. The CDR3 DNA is TGTGCCAGCAGCCCAGGGACAGGGAGCGAAAAACTGTTTTTT. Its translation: CASSPGTGSEKLFF.

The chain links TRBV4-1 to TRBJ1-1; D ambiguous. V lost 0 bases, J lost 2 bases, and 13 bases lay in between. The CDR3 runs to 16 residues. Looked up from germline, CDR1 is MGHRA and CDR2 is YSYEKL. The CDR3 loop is CASSQDPGWVNTEAFF. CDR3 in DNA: TGCGCCAGCAGCCAAGATCCCGGGTGGGTAAACACTGAAGCTTTCTTT.

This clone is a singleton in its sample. The CDR3 reads CAIGDRDRAPFF. The CDR3 region has the DNA TGTGCCATCGGGGACCGGGACAGGGCCCCATTCTTT. The chain uses TRBV10-3 and TRBJ1-1; 9 bases fit TRBD1. The CDR3 runs to 12 residues. Germline CDR1 and CDR2: ENHRY and SYGVKD. Trimming at V came to 8 bases and at J to 14 bases, leaving 12 bases not matched to a gene.

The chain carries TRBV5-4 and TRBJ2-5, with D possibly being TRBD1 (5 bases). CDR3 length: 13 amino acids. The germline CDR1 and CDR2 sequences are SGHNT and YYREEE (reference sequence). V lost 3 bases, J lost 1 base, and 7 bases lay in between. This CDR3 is CASSSGSQETQYF. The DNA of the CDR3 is TGTGCCAGCAGCTCAGGGTCCCAAGAGACCCAGTACTTC.

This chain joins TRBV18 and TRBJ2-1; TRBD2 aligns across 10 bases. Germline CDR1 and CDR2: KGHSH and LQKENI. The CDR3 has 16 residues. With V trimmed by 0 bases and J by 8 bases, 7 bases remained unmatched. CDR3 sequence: CASSPPVLAGGHEQFF. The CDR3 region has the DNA TGTGCCAGCTCACCACCGGTCTTAGCGGGGGGCCATGAGCAGTTCTTC.

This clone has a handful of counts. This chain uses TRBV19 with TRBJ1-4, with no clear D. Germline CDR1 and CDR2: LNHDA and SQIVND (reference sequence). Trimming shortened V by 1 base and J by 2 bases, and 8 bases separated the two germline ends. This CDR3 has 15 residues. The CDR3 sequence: CASSIGQVTNEKLFF. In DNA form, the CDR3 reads TGTGCCAGTAGTATAGGTCAGGTGACTAATGAAAAACTGTTTTTT. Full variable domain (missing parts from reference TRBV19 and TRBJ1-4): DGGITQSPKYLFRKEGQNVTLSCEQNLNHDAMYWYRQDPGQGLRLIYYSQIVNDFQKGDIAEGYSVSREKKESFPLTVTSAQKNPTAFYLCASSIGQVTNEKLFFGSGTQLSVL.

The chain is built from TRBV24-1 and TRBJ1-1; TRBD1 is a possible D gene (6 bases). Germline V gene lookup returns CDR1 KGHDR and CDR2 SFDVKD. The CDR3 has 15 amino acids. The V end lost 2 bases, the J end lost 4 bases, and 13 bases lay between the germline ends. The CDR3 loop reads CATSDWGRGGTEAFF. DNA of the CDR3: TGTGCCACCAGTGATTGGGGGAGGGGGGGCACTGAAGCTTTCTTT.

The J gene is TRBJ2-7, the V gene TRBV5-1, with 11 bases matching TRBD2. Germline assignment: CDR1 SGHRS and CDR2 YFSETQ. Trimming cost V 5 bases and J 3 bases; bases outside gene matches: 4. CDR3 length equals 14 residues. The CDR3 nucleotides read TGCGCCAGCAGTACTAGCGGGGGAATCTACGAGCAGTACTTC. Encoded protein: CASSTSGGIYEQYF.

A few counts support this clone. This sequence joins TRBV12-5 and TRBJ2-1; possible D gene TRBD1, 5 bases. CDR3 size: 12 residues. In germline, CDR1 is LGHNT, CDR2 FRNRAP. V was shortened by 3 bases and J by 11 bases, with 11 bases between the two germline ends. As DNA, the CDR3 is TGTGCTAGTGGTTTCCTGACAGAGAAGCAGTTCTTC. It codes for CASGFLTEKQFF. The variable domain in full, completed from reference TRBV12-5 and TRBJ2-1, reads DARVTQTPRHKVTEMGQEVTMRCQPILGHNTVFWYRQTMMQGLELLAYFRNRAPLDDSGMPKDRFSAEMPDATLATLKIQPSEPRDSAVYFCASGFLTEKQFFGPGTRLTVL.

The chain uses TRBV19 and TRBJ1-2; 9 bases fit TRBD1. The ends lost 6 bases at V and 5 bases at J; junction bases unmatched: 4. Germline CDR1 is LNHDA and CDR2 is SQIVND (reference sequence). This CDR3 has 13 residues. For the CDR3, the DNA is TGTGCCAGTAGCTCCGACAGGGGGTATGGCTACACCTTC. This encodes CASSSDRGYGYTF.

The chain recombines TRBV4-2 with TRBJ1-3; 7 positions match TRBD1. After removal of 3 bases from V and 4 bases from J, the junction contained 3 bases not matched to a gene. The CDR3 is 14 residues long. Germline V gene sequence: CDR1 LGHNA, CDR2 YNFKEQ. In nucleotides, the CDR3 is TGTGCCAGCAGCCAGATGGGACAGGGAAACACCATATATTTT. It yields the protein CASSQMGQGNTIYF.

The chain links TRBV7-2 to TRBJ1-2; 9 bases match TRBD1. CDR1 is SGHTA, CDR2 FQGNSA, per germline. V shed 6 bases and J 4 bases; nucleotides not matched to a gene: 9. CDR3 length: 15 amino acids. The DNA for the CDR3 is TGTGCCAGCAGTTTTGGGGACAGGGTCGTCTATGGCTACACCTTC. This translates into CASSFGDRVVYGYTF. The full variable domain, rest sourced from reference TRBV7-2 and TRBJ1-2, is GAGVSQSPSNKVTEKGKDVELRCDPISGHTALYWYRQSLGQGLEFLIYFQGNSAPDKSGLPSDRFSAERTGGSVSTLTIQRTQQEDSAVYLCASSFGDRVVYGYTFGSGTRLTVV.